Listed below are T cell receptor beta chains from one sample, sequenced in a study of OX40 agonist ivuxolimab in advanced cancers. This table comes from immunoSEQ multiplex PCR, and its TCRdb copy is limited to in-frame clones, with some not included. Counted here are more than 35,000 clones, about 89% occurring once; the ten biggest clones make up approximately 0.52%. The source was CD4+ or CD8+ T cells sorted from blood, collected in a trial of the OX40 agonist ivuxolimab. All receptors come from an adult with an advanced solid tumor such as melanoma, head and neck, liver or kidney cancer. The CDR3 runs from the conserved cysteine through the conserved F or W. The D gene is left open where the match is weak. Rows may omit the clone size; those that give it use once, few, many or a size class.

V: TRBV27
size: -
J: TRBJ2-1
D: -
DNA: TGTGCCAGCAGTTTACTCCTCCAAGGAGGCTCCTACAATGAGCAGTTCTTC
CDR3: CASSLLLQGGSYNEQFF

V: TRBV19
size: few
J: TRBJ2-7
D: -
DNA: TGTGCCAGTAGTATTGGAGTCTGGGGCTACGAGCAGTACTTC
CDR3: CASSIGVWGYEQYF

V: TRBV7-2
size: -
J: TRBJ2-7
D: -
DNA: TGTGCCAGCAGCTTTGCAGGAAAGAGGAACGAGCAGTACTTC
CDR3: CASSFAGKRNEQYF

V: TRBV6-5
size: -
J: TRBJ2-1
D: -
DNA: TGTGCCAGCAGGGGTCTGGGCTCCTACAATGAGCAGTTCTTC
CDR3: CASRGLGSYNEQFF

V: TRBV5-1
size: -
J: TRBJ2-2
D: TRBD1
DNA: TGCGCCAGCAGGGGACAGGAAACCGGGGAGCTGTTTTTT
CDR3: CASRGQETGELFF

V: TRBV4-1
size: -
J: TRBJ2-3
D: -
DNA: TGCGCCAGCAGGAGAGTGGGGGGCCTATCCACAGATACGCAGTATTTT
CDR3: CASRRVGGLSTDTQYF

V: TRBV5-1
size: -
J: TRBJ1-3
D: -
DNA: TGCGCCAGCAGCTCGTCCTTTTTAAGTTCGGGGGCCAACACCATATATTTT
CDR3: CASSSSFLSSGANTIYF

V: TRBV2
size: -
J: TRBJ2-3
D: -
DNA: TGTGCCAGCAAGATCGAGGGGCCCGGAGATACGCAGTATTTT
CDR3: CASKIEGPGDTQYF

V: TRBV5-6
size: -
J: TRBJ2-5
D: -
DNA: TGTGCCAGCAGCTCCAGAGGGTTCGGGACGTCCCAGTACTTC
CDR3: CASSSRGFGTSQYF

V: TRBV7-6
size: -
J: TRBJ2-5
D: -
DNA: TGTGCCAGCAGCTTAGGACCCCAGAGCCAGACCCAGTACTTC
CDR3: CASSLGPQSQTQYF

V: TRBV27
size: -
J: TRBJ2-5
D: -
DNA: TGTGCCAGCAGGGGTTCAGGGCAAGAGACCCAGTACTTC
CDR3: CASRGSGQETQYF

V: TRBV19
size: -
J: TRBJ1-3
D: TRBD1
DNA: TGTGCCAGTAGTGTCAGGGGGCTTACAGACTCTGGAAACACCATATATTTT
CDR3: CASSVRGLTDSGNTIYF

V: TRBV7-3
size: -
J: TRBJ1-2
D: TRBD1
DNA: TGTGCCAGCAGCCGACAGGGAATGAGTGGCTACACCTTC
CDR3: CASSRQGMSGYTF

V: TRBV11-2
size: -
J: TRBJ1-1
D: -
DNA: TGTGCCAGCAGCTTTCGTACCGGGTCCCGAGAAGCTTTCTTT
CDR3: CASSFRTGSREAFF